These 12 T cell receptor beta chains originate from one sample sequenced in a study of shared T cell receptors in the human thymus. The protocol was immunoSEQ multiplex PCR, while the TCRdb copy is restricted to in-frame clones and leaves out a portion. Of hundreds of thousands of clones in the sample, 85% to 90% were seen once. These same data were also listed under a study on human thymus T cells.

The sequenced sample consisted of thymocytes. All receptors derive from a boy younger than two with a congenital heart defect.

The chain joins TRBV4-3 to TRBJ2-3; TRBD1 agrees at 9 bases. The CDR3 extends over 17 amino acids. Trimming cost V 1 base and J 3 bases; bases outside gene matches: 8. The V gene's germline CDR1 is LGHNA and CDR2 YSLEER. DNA for the CDR3: TGCGCCAGCAGCCAAGTCCCGGACAGGGGCCGGACAGATACGCAGTATTTT. It codes for CASSQVPDRGRTDTQYF.

The chain couples TRBV9 to TRBJ1-1; no clear D gene. Trimming stripped 4 bases from V and 0 bases from J, with 4 bases between. The CDR3 is 12 residues long. Germline lookup yields CDR1 SGDLS and CDR2 YYNGEE. The CDR3 spells CASSPLNTEAFF. CDR3 bases: TGTGCCAGCAGCCCTTTGAACACTGAAGCTTTCTTT.

In DNA, the CDR3 is TGTGCCAGCAGTTACTCGATGGGACAGTTCACAGATACGCAGTATTTT. Encoded protein: CASSYSMGQFTDTQYF. The chain is built from TRBV6-5 and TRBJ2-3; TRBD1 aligns across 7 bases. V lost 0 bases, J lost 2 bases, and 5 bases stayed unmatched. The CDR3 is made up of 16 amino acids. The germline V gene encodes CDR1 MNHEY and CDR2 SVGAGI.

This sequence joins TRBV7-9 and TRBJ2-4; D is unresolved. V lost 1 base and J lost 1, with 8 bases in between. Germline values: CDR1 SEHNR, CDR2 FQNEAQ (reference sequence). The CDR3 sequence is 15 residues long. CDR3 in amino acids: CASSLGTAAKNIQYF. CDR3 in DNA: TGTGCCAGCAGCTTAGGAACTGCCGCCAAAAACATTCAGTACTTC.

The genes are TRBV10-1 and TRBJ2-7; 7 positions agree with TRBD1. The CDR3 is 15 residues long. From germline, CDR1 is WNHNN and CDR2 SYGVQD (reference sequence). After removal of 6 bases from V and 1 base from J, the junction contained 9 bases not matched to a gene. CDR3 nucleotide sequence: TGCGCCAGCAGCCAGAACAGGGGAAAGTCCTACGAGCAGTACTTC. This sequence encodes CASSQNRGKSYEQYF.

The chain couples TRBV27 to TRBJ1-5, with 12 nucleotides matching TRBD1. The CDR3 length is 17 residues. Germline lookup yields CDR1 MNHEY and CDR2 SMNVEV (reference sequence). V shed 9 bases, J shed 0 bases, and the junction held 9 bases outside the gene matches. The CDR3 sequence is CARNGTGGSYSNQPQHF. The CDR3 DNA reads as TGTGCCAGAAACGGGACAGGGGGCTCCTATAGCAATCAGCCCCAGCATTTT.

The chain carries TRBV19 and TRBJ2-7; TRBD1 matches 8 bases. With V trimmed by 3 bases and J by 3 bases, 4 bases remained unmatched. Germline V CDR1 and CDR2: LNHDA, SQIVND (reference sequence). The CDR3 loop spans 14 amino acids. CDR3 amino acids: CASSIGQGNYEQYF. In nucleotides, the CDR3 is TGTGCCAGTAGTATTGGACAGGGAAACTACGAGCAGTACTTC.

The V gene is TRBV6-6, the J gene TRBJ2-1; D may be TRBD1 (6 bases). V lost 2 bases to trimming and J lost 2 bases, with 13 bases between them. Germline CDR1 is MNHNY and CDR2 is SVGAGI (reference sequence). The CDR3 loop spans 16 amino acids. CDR3 protein: CASSYAGELTYNEQFF. CDR3 DNA: TGTGCCAGCAGTTACGCAGGGGAGTTAACCTACAATGAGCAGTTCTTC.

In its sample, this clone was seen a few times. J is TRBJ2-7 and V is TRBV4-3; 7 bases line up with TRBD1. Germline loops: CDR1 LGHNA, CDR2 YSLEER. Trimming took 0 bases from V and 4 from J; bases not matched to a gene: 9. The CDR3 contains 16 residues. In DNA, the CDR3 is TGCGCCAGCAGCCAAGAGGAAAGCAGGGGGATGTACGAGCAGTACTTC. Translating it yields CASSQEESRGMYEQYF.

The rearrangement uses TRBV30 and TRBJ1-1, with D possibly TRBD1 on 6 matching bases. Germline V gives CDR1 GTSNPN, CDR2 SVGIG (reference sequence). This CDR3 has 13 residues. The V gene lost 2 bases and the J gene lost 4 bases, with 11 bases spanning the gap. The CDR3 region has the DNA TGTGCCTGGAGTATACAGGGTAGCACTGAAGCTTTCTTT. It encodes CAWSIQGSTEAFF.

The gene calls are TRBV7-2 and TRBJ2-7; possible D gene TRBD2, 5 bases. Deletions cut 8 bases from V and 2 bases from J, with 13 bases between. The V gene's germline CDR1 is SGHTA and CDR2 FQGNSA. This CDR3 is built from 13 residues. In DNA form, the CDR3 reads TGTGCCAGCCAGCGGCCTTATACCTACGAGCAGTACTTC. It yields the protein CASQRPYTYEQYF.

CDR3 in amino acids: CASSLALLETQYF. The CDR3, as DNA: TGTGCCAGCAGCTTAGCTTTACTTGAGACCCAGTACTTC. The chain joins TRBV7-6 to TRBJ2-5; unclear D gene. The CDR3 sequence is 13 residues long. The germline V gene has CDR1 SGHVS and CDR2 FNYEAQ. Trimming removed 0 bases from V and 5 bases from J, with 7 bases in between.